This T cell receptor beta chain was documented in a study of technical replicates of blood from several donors. Generated by immunoSEQ multiplex PCR, the TCRdb table keeps only in-frame clones and is missing some. The data contain about 66,000 clones, roughly 90% of them singletons. Germline V lookup: CDR1 MNHNY, CDR2 SVGAGI (reference sequence). The CDR3 extends over 15 amino acids. Germline trimming cut 7 bases from V and 2 bases from J; bases unmatched to any gene: 8. The sample taken for sequencing was PBMCs. The clonotype comes from a human donor in good health. Some clones in this sample may be carry-over from other donors' samples. The chain has TRBV6-6 and TRBJ2-1; TRBD2 matches 7 bases. Written as DNA, the CDR3 is TGTGCCAGCATTTCCCCTAGCGGACCCTACAATGAGCAGTTCTTC. Its protein is CASISPSGPYNEQFF.